This TCR beta chain derives from a study of early T cells in non-severe SARS-CoV-2 infection. This clonotype has only a few counts. The junction had 9 bases not matched to a gene; V was cut back by 2 bases and J by 5 bases. This CDR3 is built from 16 residues. CDR1 is DFQATT, CDR2 SNEGSKA, per germline (reference sequence). cDNA molecules, individually, were tagged with unique molecular identifiers. From the 5' RACE reads, TCRdb called clonotypes with MiXCR, one entry per CDR3 protein. Here the sample spans roughly 76,000 distinct CDR3 sequences, 12% being singletons. Sequencing was performed on whole blood. The chain is built from TRBV20-1 and TRBJ2-1; 10 nucleotides align to TRBD2. This TCR was sampled from an adult who was a healthcare worker with PCR-confirmed SARS-CoV-2 infection or an uninfected control (not recorded which). The DNA of the CDR3 is TGCAGTGCTAGAAGGGCAGCGGGAGGGTCCGACAATGAGCAGTTCTTC. Amino acids: CSARRAAGGSDNEQFF.